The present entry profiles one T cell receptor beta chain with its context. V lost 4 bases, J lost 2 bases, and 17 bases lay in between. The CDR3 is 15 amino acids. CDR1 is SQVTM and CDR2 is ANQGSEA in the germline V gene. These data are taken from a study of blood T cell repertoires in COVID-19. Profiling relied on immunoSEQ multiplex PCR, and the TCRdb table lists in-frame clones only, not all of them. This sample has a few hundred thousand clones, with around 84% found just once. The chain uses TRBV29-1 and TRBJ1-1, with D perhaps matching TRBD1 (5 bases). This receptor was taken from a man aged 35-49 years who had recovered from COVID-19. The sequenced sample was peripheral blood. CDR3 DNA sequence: TGCAGCGTTGTGGCTCCCGGGGGTAAAAACACTGAAGCTTTCTTT. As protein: CSVVAPGGKNTEAFF.